These 7 T cell receptor beta chains originate from one sample sequenced in a study of CD4 T cells in relation to SARS-CoV-2 and coronaviruses. Using immunoSEQ multiplex PCR, the repertoire was profiled, and TCRdb retains in-frame clones only, with some absent. This sample has 50,000 to 65,000 clones; 92% occur once, and the top ten carry approximately 0.37%. Sequencing input: naive CD4+ T cells from PBMCs. This sample's subset: naive CD4+ T cells isolated by negative enrichment. The receptor set was obtained from an adult with COVID-19.

The rearrangement uses TRBV6-1 and TRBJ2-6; 11 bases match TRBD1. CDR1 and CDR2 from the germline V gene are MNHNS and SASEGT. The CDR3 sequence is 18 residues long. Trimming removed 1 base from V and 1 base from J; junction bases left unmatched: 3. This CDR3 is CASSEGTGGTSGANVLTF. In nucleotides, the CDR3 is TGTGCCAGCAGTGAAGGGACAGGGGGCACGTCTGGGGCCAACGTCCTGACTTTC.

The chain links TRBV18 to TRBJ2-5, with a possible D match to TRBD2 (5 bases). Looked up from germline, CDR1 is KGHSH and CDR2 is LQKENI. Trimming left V 10 bases short and J 2 bases short, with 23 bases between. This CDR3 contains 16 residues. Here the CDR3 DNA reads TGTGCCACTAACTCGGGAACAAGAGGAAGGCAAGAGACCCAGTACTTC. Protein sequence: CATNSGTRGRQETQYF.

The chain couples TRBV5-6 to TRBJ1-5; maybe TRBD1 (5 bases). The CDR3 has 15 amino acids. V was trimmed by 4 bases and J by 4 bases, leaving 15 bases between them. Per the germline V gene, CDR1 is SGHDT and CDR2 is YYEEEE. CDR3 sequence: CASSRWGLENQPQHF. The CDR3 DNA sequence: TGTGCCAGCAGCCGGTGGGGCCTTGAAAATCAGCCCCAGCATTTT.

This chain uses TRBV18 with TRBJ2-3; D perhaps matches TRBD1 (6 bases). Trimming stripped 6 bases from V and 4 bases from J, with 17 bases between. The germline V gene has CDR1 KGHSH and CDR2 LQKENI. There are 15 residues in the CDR3. For the CDR3, the DNA is TGTGCCAGCTCGCTCAGCAGGGGCAAGGCAGATACGCAGTATTTT. Protein sequence: CASSLSRGKADTQYF.

The CDR3 DNA reads TGTGCCAGCAGTTCCTCCTGGGGACAGGGGTATGGAAACACCATATATTTT. Its translation is CASSSSWGQGYGNTIYF. V usage is TRBV28 and J usage is TRBJ1-3; 10 bases agree with TRBD1. Looked up from germline, CDR1 is MDHEN and CDR2 is SYDVKM. The CDR3 is 17 amino acids. V was clipped by 4 bases and J by 3 bases; unmatched bases: 9.

This clone was detected once. The V gene is TRBV27, the J gene TRBJ2-5; 8 bases align to TRBD2. CDR1 is MNHEY, CDR2 SMNVEV, per germline (reference sequence). CDR3 size: 14 residues. With 6 bases clipped from V and 6 bases from J, the junction kept 9 bases outside the gene matches. CDR3 sequence: CASSGGGRLKTQYF. DNA of the CDR3: TGTGCCAGCAGCGGGGGCGGGAGGTTAAAGACCCAGTACTTC.

The J gene is TRBJ1-1, the V gene TRBV6-1; 9 bases agree with TRBD1. After removal of 1 base from V and 3 bases from J, the junction contained 9 bases not matched to a gene. CDR1 MNHNS and CDR2 SASEGT come from the germline V gene. The CDR3 runs to 17 residues. CDR3: CASSEEGQGRRYTEAFF. CDR3 nucleotide sequence: TGTGCCAGCAGTGAAGAAGGACAGGGGAGAAGATACACTGAAGCTTTCTTT.